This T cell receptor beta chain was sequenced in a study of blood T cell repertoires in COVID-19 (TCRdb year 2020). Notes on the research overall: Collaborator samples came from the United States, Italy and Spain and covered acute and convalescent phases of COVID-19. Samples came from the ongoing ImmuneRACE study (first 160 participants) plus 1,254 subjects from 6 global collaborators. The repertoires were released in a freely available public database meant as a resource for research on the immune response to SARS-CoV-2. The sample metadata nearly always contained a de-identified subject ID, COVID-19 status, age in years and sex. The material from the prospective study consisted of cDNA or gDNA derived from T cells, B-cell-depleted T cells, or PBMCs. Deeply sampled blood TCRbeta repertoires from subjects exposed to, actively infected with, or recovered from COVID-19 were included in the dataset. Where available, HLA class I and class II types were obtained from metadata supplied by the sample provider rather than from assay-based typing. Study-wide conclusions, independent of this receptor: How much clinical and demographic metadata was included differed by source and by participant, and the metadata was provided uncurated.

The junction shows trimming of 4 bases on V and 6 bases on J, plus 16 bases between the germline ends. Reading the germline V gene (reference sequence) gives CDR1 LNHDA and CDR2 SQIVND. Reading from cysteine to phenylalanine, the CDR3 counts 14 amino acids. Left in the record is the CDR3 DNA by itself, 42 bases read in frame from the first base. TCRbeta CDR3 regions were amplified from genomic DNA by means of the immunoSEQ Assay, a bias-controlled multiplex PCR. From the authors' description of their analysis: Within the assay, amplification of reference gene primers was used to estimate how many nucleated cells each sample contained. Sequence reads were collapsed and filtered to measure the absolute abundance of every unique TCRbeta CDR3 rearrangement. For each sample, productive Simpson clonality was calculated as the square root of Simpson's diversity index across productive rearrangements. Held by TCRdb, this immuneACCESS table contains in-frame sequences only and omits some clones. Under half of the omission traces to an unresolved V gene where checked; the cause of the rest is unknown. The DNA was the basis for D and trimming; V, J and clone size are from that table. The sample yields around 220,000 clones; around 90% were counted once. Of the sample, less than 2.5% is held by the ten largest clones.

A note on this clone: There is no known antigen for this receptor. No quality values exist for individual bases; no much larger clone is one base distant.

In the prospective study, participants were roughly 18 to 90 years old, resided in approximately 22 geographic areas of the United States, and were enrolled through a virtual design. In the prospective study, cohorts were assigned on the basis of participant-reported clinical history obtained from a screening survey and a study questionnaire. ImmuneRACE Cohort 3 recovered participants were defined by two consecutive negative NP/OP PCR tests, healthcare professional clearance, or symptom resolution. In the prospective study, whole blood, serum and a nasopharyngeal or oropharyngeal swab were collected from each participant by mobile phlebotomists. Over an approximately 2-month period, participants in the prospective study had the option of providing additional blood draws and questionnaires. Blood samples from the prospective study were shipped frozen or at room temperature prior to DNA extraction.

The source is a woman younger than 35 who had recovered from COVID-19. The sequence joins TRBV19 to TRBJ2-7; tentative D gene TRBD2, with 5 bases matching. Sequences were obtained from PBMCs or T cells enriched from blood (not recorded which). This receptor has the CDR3 CASSTSGMYGEQYF. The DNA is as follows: TGTGCCAGTAGTACTTCCGGGATGTACGGCGAGCAGTACTTC.